These T cell receptor beta chains were read from a single sample in a study of cytomegalovirus exposure and HLA in healthy donors. Sequenced by immunoSEQ multiplex PCR; TCRdb stores in-frame clones only, minus some. The sample records 90,000 to 150,000 clones, under 85% being singletons. Sequencing input: PBMCs. These receptors were taken from a man aged 18 to 30 in good health and CMV-seropositive. CDR3s include the opening cysteine and the closing phenylalanine or tryptophan. The order of the fields is clone size, V gene, J gene, D gene, CDR3 protein, CDR3 DNA. A D gene is named only where the DNA matches it firmly. Part of the rows lack a size; the others show once, few, many or a class for expanded clones.

clone_size: NA
v_call: TRBV5-5
j_call: TRBJ1-2
d_call: NA
cdr3_aa: CASSSPQGLFGYTF
cdr3_nt: TGTGCCAGCAGCTCTCCTCAGGGGTTGTTTGGCTACACCTTC

clone_size: few
v_call: TRBV30
j_call: TRBJ1-5
d_call: NA
cdr3_aa: CAWSVQGYQPQHF
cdr3_nt: TGTGCCTGGAGTGTACAGGGCTATCAGCCCCAGCATTTT

clone_size: NA
v_call: TRBV7-6
j_call: TRBJ2-3
d_call: TRBD2
cdr3_aa: CASSSRTSGVGTDTQYF
cdr3_nt: TGTGCCAGCAGCTCCCGGACTAGCGGAGTTGGGACAGATACGCAGTATTTT

clone_size: NA
v_call: TRBV27
j_call: TRBJ1-5
d_call: TRBD1
cdr3_aa: CASSFGQVNQPQHF
cdr3_nt: TGTGCCAGCAGTTTTGGACAGGTCAATCAGCCCCAGCATTTT

clone_size: NA
v_call: TRBV28
j_call: TRBJ2-3
d_call: NA
cdr3_aa: CASYSQGTDTQYF
cdr3_nt: TGTGCCAGCTACTCACAGGGTACAGATACGCAGTATTTT

clone_size: NA
v_call: TRBV9
j_call: TRBJ2-3
d_call: NA
cdr3_aa: CASSVSPGADTQYF
cdr3_nt: TGTGCCAGCAGCGTTAGTCCAGGTGCAGATACGCAGTATTTT

clone_size: few
v_call: TRBV6-5
j_call: TRBJ1-1
d_call: NA
cdr3_aa: CASSYSGQSFGEAFF
cdr3_nt: TGTGCCAGCAGTTACTCCGGACAGTCCTTTGGTGAAGCTTTCTTT

clone_size: once
v_call: TRBV9
j_call: TRBJ1-4
d_call: TRBD1
cdr3_aa: CASSPNQGATNEKLFF
cdr3_nt: TGTGCCAGCAGCCCAAACCAGGGGGCAACTAATGAAAAACTGTTTTTT

clone_size: once
v_call: TRBV6-5
j_call: TRBJ1-1
d_call: NA
cdr3_aa: CASTRDRSSEAFF
cdr3_nt: TGTGCCAGCACCAGAGACAGGTCTTCTGAAGCTTTCTTT

clone_size: NA
v_call: TRBV28
j_call: TRBJ2-6
d_call: NA
cdr3_aa: CASSSQGTGANVLTF
cdr3_nt: TGTGCCAGCAGCTCACAGGGCACTGGGGCCAACGTCCTGACTTTC

clone_size: NA
v_call: TRBV7-2
j_call: TRBJ2-7
d_call: TRBD2
cdr3_aa: CASSSSGTFLEQYF
cdr3_nt: TGTGCCAGCAGCTCTAGCGGTACGTTCTTGGAGCAGTACTTC

clone_size: NA
v_call: TRBV4-1
j_call: TRBJ1-5
d_call: TRBD1
cdr3_aa: CASSQDQERTGAQPQHF
cdr3_nt: TGCGCCAGCAGCCAAGATCAGGAAAGGACAGGGGCCCAGCCCCAGCATTTT

clone_size: NA
v_call: TRBV6-4
j_call: TRBJ2-1
d_call: TRBD2
cdr3_aa: CASSDSRGGYNEQFF
cdr3_nt: TGTGCCAGCAGTGACTCGCGGGGGGGCTACAATGAGCAGTTCTTC

clone_size: NA
v_call: TRBV4-1
j_call: TRBJ1-3
d_call: NA
cdr3_aa: CASSPRTDSGNTIYF
cdr3_nt: TGCGCCAGCAGCCCCCGGACAGACTCTGGAAACACCATATATTTT